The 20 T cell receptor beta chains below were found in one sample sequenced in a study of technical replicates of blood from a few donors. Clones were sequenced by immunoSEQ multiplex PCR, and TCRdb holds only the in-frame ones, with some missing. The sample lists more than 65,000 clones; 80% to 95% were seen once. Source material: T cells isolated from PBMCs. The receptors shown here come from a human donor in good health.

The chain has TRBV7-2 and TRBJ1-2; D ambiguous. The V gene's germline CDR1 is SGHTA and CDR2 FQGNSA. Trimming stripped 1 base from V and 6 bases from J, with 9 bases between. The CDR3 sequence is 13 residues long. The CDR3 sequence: CASSLDGRDGYTF. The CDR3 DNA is TGTGCCAGCAGCTTAGACGGGAGGGATGGCTACACCTTC.

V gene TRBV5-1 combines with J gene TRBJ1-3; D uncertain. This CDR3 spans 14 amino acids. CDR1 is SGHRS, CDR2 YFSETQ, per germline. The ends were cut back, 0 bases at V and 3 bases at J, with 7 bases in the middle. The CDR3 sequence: CASSLGEGGNTIYF. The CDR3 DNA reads TGCGCCAGCAGCTTGGGAGAGGGTGGAAACACCATATATTTT.

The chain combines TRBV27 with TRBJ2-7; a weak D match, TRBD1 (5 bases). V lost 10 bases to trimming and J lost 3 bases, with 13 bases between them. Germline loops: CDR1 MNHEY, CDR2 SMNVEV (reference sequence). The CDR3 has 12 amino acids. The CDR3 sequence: CATQGRGYEQYF. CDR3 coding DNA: TGTGCCACCCAGGGAAGGGGCTACGAGCAGTACTTC.

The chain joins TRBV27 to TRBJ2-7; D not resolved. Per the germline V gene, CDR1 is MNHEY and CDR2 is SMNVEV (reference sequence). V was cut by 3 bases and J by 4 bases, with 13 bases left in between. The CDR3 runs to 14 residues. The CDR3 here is CASSLAPPLYEQYF. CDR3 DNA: TGTGCCAGCAGTTTGGCTCCGCCCTTGTACGAGCAGTACTTC.

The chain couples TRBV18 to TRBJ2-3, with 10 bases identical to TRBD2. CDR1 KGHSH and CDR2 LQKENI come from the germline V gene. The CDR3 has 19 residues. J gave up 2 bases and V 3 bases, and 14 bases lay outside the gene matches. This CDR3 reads CASSPSLAGGPIHTDTQYF. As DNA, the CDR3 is TGTGCCAGCTCACCCTCATTAGCGGGAGGCCCTATCCACACAGATACGCAGTATTTT.

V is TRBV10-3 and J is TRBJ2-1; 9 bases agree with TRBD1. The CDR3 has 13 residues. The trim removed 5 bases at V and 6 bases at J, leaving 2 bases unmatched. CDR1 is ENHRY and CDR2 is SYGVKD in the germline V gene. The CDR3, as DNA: TGTGCCATCAGTAAGGACAGGGGCAATGAGCAGTTCTTC. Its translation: CAISKDRGNEQFF.

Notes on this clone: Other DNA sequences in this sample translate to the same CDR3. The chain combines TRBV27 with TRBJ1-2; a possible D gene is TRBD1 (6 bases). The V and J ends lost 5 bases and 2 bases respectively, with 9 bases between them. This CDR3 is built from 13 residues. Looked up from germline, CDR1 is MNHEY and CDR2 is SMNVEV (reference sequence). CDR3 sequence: CASSPGQNYGYTF. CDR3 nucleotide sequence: TGTGCCAGCAGTCCGGGACAAAACTATGGCTACACCTTC.

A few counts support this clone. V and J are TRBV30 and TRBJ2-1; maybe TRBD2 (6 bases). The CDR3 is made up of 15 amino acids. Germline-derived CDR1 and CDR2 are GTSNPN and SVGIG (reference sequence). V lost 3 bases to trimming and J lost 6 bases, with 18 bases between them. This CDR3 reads CAWSRLLSAGNEQFF. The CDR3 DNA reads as TGTGCCTGGAGCCGCCTACTATCAGCGGGCAATGAGCAGTTCTTC.

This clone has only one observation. DNA of the CDR3: TGCAGCGTTGAAGATCAGGAAGCGGGAGGGCCCTGGGGCACAGATACGCAGTATTTT. It encodes CSVEDQEAGGPWGTDTQYF. V gene TRBV29-1 combines with J gene TRBJ2-3; 10 nucleotides match TRBD2. The CDR3 is 19 residues long. Looked up from germline, CDR1 is SQVTM and CDR2 is ANQGSEA. The ends lost 0 bases at V and 1 base at J; junction bases unmatched: 13.

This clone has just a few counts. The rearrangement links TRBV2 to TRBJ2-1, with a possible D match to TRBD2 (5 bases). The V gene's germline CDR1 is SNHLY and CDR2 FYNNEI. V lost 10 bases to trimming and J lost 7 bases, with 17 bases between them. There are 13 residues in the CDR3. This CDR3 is CAILLDRGNEQFF. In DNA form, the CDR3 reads TGTGCCATCCTACTAGATAGAGGGAATGAGCAGTTCTTC.

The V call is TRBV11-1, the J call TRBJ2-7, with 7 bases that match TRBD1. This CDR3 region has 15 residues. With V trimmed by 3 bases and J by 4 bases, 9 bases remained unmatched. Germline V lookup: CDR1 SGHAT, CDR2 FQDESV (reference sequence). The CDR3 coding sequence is TGTGCCAGCAGCTTGCTTAAGGGGGCGCATTACGAGCAGTACTTC. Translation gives CASSLLKGAHYEQYF.

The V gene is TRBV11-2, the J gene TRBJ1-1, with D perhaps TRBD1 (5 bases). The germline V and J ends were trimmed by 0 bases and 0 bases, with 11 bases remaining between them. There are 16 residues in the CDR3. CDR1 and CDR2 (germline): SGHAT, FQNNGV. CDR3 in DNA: TGTGCCAGCAGCTTAGATTGGGAGGGACTGAACACTGAAGCTTTCTTT. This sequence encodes CASSLDWEGLNTEAFF.

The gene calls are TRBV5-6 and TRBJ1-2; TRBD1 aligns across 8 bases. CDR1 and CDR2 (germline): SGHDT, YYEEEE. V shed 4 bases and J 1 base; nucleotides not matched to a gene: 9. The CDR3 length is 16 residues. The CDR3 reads CASSPDRVSLNYGYTF. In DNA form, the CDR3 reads TGTGCCAGCAGCCCGGACAGGGTCTCACTTAACTATGGCTACACCTTC. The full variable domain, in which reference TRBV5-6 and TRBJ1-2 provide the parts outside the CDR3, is DAGVTQSPTHLIKTRGQQVTLRCSPKSGHDTVSWYQQALGQGPQFIFQYYEEEERQRGNFPDRFSGHQFPNYSSELNVNALLLGDSALYLCASSPDRVSLNYGYTFGSGTRLTVV.

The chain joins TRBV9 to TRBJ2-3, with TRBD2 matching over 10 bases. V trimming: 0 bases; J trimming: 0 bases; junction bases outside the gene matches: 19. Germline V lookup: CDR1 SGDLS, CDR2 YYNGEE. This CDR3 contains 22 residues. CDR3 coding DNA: TGTGCCAGCAGCGTAGCTACGGCTAGCGGGAGCAAAAGATCGCTTAGCACAGATACGCAGTATTTT. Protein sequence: CASSVATASGSKRSLSTDTQYF.

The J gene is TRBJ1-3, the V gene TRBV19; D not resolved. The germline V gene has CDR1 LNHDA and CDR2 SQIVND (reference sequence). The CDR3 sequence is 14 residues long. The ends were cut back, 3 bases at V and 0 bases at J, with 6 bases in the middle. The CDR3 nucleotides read TGTGCCAGTAGTATGGGCCCCTCTGGAAACACCATATATTTT. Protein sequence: CASSMGPSGNTIYF.

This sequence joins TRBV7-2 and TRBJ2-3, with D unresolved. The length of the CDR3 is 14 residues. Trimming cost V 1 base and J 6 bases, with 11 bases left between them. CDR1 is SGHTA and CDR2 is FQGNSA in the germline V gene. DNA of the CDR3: TGTGCCAGCAGCTTAGGAGGCAGAGACGATACGCAGTATTTT. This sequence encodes CASSLGGRDDTQYF.

This CDR3 reads CASSLRTGNYGYTF. The DNA for the CDR3 is TGTGCCAGCAGTTTAAGGACAGGGAACTATGGCTACACCTTC. This chain connects TRBV27 to TRBJ1-2; 8 positions agree with TRBD1. Trimming removed 2 bases from V and 2 bases from J; junction bases left unmatched: 1. Per the germline V gene, CDR1 is MNHEY and CDR2 is SMNVEV (reference sequence). The CDR3 has 14 residues.

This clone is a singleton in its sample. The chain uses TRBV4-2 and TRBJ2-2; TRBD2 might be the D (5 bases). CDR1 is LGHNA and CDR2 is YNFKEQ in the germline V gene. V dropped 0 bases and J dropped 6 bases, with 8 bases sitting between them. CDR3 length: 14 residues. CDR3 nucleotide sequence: TGTGCCAGCAGCCAAGACCGGGGTGCCGGGGAGCTGTTTTTT. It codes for CASSQDRGAGELFF.

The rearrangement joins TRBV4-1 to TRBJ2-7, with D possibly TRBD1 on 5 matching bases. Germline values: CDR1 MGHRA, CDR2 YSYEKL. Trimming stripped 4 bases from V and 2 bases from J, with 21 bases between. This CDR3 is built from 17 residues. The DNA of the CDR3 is TGCGCCAGCAGCCCCTCCCAGGGCAGGGTTGTTCCCTACGAGCAGTACTTC. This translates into CASSPSQGRVVPYEQYF.

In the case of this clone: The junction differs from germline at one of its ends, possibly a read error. CDR3 nucleotide sequence: TGTGCCAGCAGAGAAGGGACACCTTACGAGCAGTACTTC. Translated: CASREGTPYEQYF. The genes are TRBV2 and TRBJ2-7, with D perhaps TRBD1 (6 bases). This CDR3 contains 13 residues. Germline CDR1 is SNHLY and CDR2 is FYNNEI.